This is a list of T cell receptor beta chains from one sample in a study of control samples from healthy donors and cancer patients. TCRdb's table, derived via immunoSEQ multiplex PCR, lists solely in-frame clones and lacks some. The repertoire consists of tens of thousands of clones, with 70% occurring once and the leading ten covering 17%. Specimen: formalin-fixed, paraffin-embedded tissue. The origin of the receptors is a male donor with melanoma. Both conserved end residues are part of each CDR3. D genes are given only for firm matches. The listing skips clone size in some rows; elsewhere it reads once, few, many or a size class.

d_call: NA
clone_size: NA
j_call: TRBJ2-7
v_call: TRBV9
cdr3_aa: CASSVGAAPAGQYF
cdr3_nt: TGTGCCAGCAGCGTAGGGGCAGCCCCTGCTGGGCAGTACTTC

d_call: TRBD2
clone_size: NA
j_call: TRBJ2-5
v_call: TRBV29-1
cdr3_aa: CSVTSGQETQYF
cdr3_nt: TGCAGCGTTACTAGCGGCCAAGAGACCCAGTACTTC

d_call: NA
clone_size: NA
j_call: TRBJ1-5
v_call: TRBV30
cdr3_aa: CAWSVSGSNQPQHF
cdr3_nt: TGTGCCTGGAGTGTCTCGGGCAGTAATCAGCCCCAGCATTTT

d_call: TRBD2
clone_size: NA
j_call: TRBJ2-5
v_call: TRBV6-1
cdr3_aa: CASSEVGLAGQETQYF
cdr3_nt: TGTGCCAGCAGTGAAGTCGGACTAGCGGGCCAAGAGACCCAGTACTTC

d_call: NA
clone_size: NA
j_call: TRBJ1-5
v_call: TRBV24-1
cdr3_aa: CATSDAAGGNQPQHF
cdr3_nt: TGTGCCACCAGTGATGCCGCGGGGGGCAATCAGCCCCAGCATTTT

d_call: NA
clone_size: NA
j_call: TRBJ2-5
v_call: TRBV28
cdr3_aa: CASRKVQETQYF
cdr3_nt: TGTGCCAGCAGAAAAGTACAAGAGACCCAGTACTTC

d_call: NA
clone_size: NA
j_call: TRBJ1-2
v_call: TRBV2
cdr3_aa: CASSKREAYGYTF
cdr3_nt: TGTGCCAGCAGCAAAAGGGAGGCCTATGGCTACACCTTC

d_call: NA
clone_size: NA
j_call: TRBJ2-3
v_call: TRBV19
cdr3_aa: CASSTTRGDTQYF
cdr3_nt: TGTGCCAGTAGTACGACTAGGGGTGATACGCAGTATTTT

d_call: NA
clone_size: few
j_call: TRBJ2-4
v_call: TRBV5-4
cdr3_aa: CASSLPGSIQYF
cdr3_nt: TGTGCCAGCAGCTTGCCGGGAAGCATTCAGTACTTC

d_call: TRBD1
clone_size: NA
j_call: TRBJ1-4
v_call: TRBV5-1
cdr3_aa: CASQTGTGNEKLFF
cdr3_nt: TGCGCCAGCCAAACCGGGACAGGAAATGAAAAACTGTTTTTT

d_call: NA
clone_size: once
j_call: TRBJ1-6
v_call: TRBV10-2
cdr3_aa: CASKSGQIYNSPLHF
cdr3_nt: TGCGCCAGCAAATCCGGACAGATCTATAATTCACCCCTCCACTTT

d_call: NA
clone_size: NA
j_call: TRBJ1-6
v_call: TRBV3-1/TRBV3-2
cdr3_aa: CASSHSRGNSPLHF
cdr3_nt: TGTGCCAGCAGCCATTCCAGGGGAAATTCACCCCTCCACTTT

d_call: TRBD2
clone_size: once
j_call: TRBJ2-2
v_call: TRBV7-3
cdr3_aa: CASSLTFPRASGSKGELFF
cdr3_nt: TGTGCCAGCAGCTTAACGTTTCCTAGAGCTAGCGGATCAAAAGGGGAGCTGTTTTTT

d_call: TRBD2
clone_size: many
j_call: TRBJ2-7
v_call: TRBV7-9
cdr3_aa: CASTSGGLAAEQYF
cdr3_nt: TGTGCCAGCACCTCAGGGGGACTAGCGGCCGAGCAGTACTTC

d_call: NA
clone_size: NA
j_call: TRBJ2-3
v_call: TRBV18
cdr3_aa: CASSPGGRSTDTQYF
cdr3_nt: TGTGCCAGCTCACCAGGGGGACGGAGCACAGATACGCAGTATTTT